These 9 T cell receptor beta chains share one sample of origin, sequenced in a study of blood T cell repertoires in COVID-19. Sequencing used immunoSEQ multiplex PCR; TCRdb keeps in-frame clones, though not all of them. The sample carries 150,000 or so clones, under 95% recorded once. Sequenced material: peripheral blood. These receptors all come from a man in his 60s with active or convalescent COVID-19.

The chain has TRBV24-1 and TRBJ2-1; 9 bases are a match to TRBD2. V trimming: 3 bases; J trimming: 2 bases; junction bases outside the gene matches: 4. The CDR3 runs to 16 residues. CDR1 and CDR2 from the germline V gene are KGHDR and SFDVKD. DNA for the CDR3: TGTGCCACCAGTGATCGGACTAGCGCTGCCTACAATGAGCAGTTCTTC. Its protein is CATSDRTSAAYNEQFF.

This chain links TRBV5-1 with TRBJ1-3; no firm D call. Germline V gene lookup returns CDR1 SGHRS and CDR2 YFSETQ. V lost 3 bases to trimming and J lost 0 bases, with 10 bases between them. This CDR3 comprises 15 residues. CDR3 sequence reads: CASSSRLYSGNTIYF. The CDR3 coding sequence is TGCGCCAGCAGCTCCCGACTGTACTCTGGAAACACCATATATTTT.

The gene calls are TRBV11-2 and TRBJ2-6; 7 bases align to TRBD1. Trimming took 0 bases from V and 0 from J; bases not matched to a gene: 5. The CDR3 loop spans 18 amino acids. Germline loops: CDR1 SGHAT, CDR2 FQNNGV. CDR3 bases: TGTGCCAGCAGCTTAGAGGACAGGAGCTTCTCTGGGGCCAACGTCCTGACTTTC. Protein product: CASSLEDRSFSGANVLTF. Full variable domain (missing parts from reference TRBV11-2 and TRBJ2-6): EAGVAQSPRYKIIEKRQSVAFWCNPISGHATLYWYQQILGQGPKLLIQFQNNGVVDDSQLPKDRFSAERLKGVDSTLKIQPAKLEDSAVYLCASSLEDRSFSGANVLTFGAGSRLTVL.

The chain uses TRBV6-5 and TRBJ2-1; 12 positions agree with TRBD2. V lost 3 bases, J lost 10 bases, and 7 bases stayed unmatched. This CDR3 is 15 amino acids long. The germline CDR1 and CDR2 sequences are MNHEY and SVGAGI. The DNA of the CDR3 is TGTGCCAGCAGTTATGATCTAGCGGGAGGGTGGGAGCAGTTCTTC. The encoded protein is CASSYDLAGGWEQFF.

The J gene is TRBJ1-2, the V gene TRBV28; maybe TRBD1 (5 bases). Trimming shortened V by 4 bases and J by 0 bases, and 9 bases separated the two germline ends. Germline assignment: CDR1 MDHEN and CDR2 SYDVKM. This CDR3 has 14 amino acids. CDR3 protein: CASSWGPTNYGYTF. CDR3 nucleotides: TGTGCCAGCAGTTGGGGCCCCACTAACTATGGCTACACCTTC.

CDR3 sequence reads: CASSEQGPNYGYTF. The CDR3 nucleotides are TGTGCCAGCAGTGAACAGGGGCCCAACTATGGCTACACCTTC. J is TRBJ1-2 and V is TRBV2; the D gene is possibly TRBD1 (6 bases). Trimming took off 2 bases at V and 2 bases at J, with 9 bases between the two ends. The CDR3 sequence is 14 residues long. The V gene's germline CDR1 is SNHLY and CDR2 FYNNEI.

The chain is built from TRBV18 and TRBJ1-2; D might be TRBD1 (6 bases). The CDR3 covers 12 residues. Trimming shortened V by 5 bases and J by 6 bases, and 10 bases separated the two germline ends. Germline V lookup: CDR1 KGHSH, CDR2 LQKENI. In DNA form, the CDR3 reads TGTGCCAGCTCAGAATGGACAGATGGCTACACCTTC. It is translated as CASSEWTDGYTF.

The chain carries TRBV19 and TRBJ2-3; TRBD1 might be the D (5 bases). CDR1 is LNHDA, CDR2 SQIVND, per germline (reference sequence). The CDR3 has 15 residues. Trimming took 3 bases from V and 3 from J, leaving 13 bases between them. The CDR3 DNA is TGTGCCAGTAGTATCCCCAGGGCGGTAACAGATACGCAGTATTTT. This gives the protein CASSIPRAVTDTQYF.

This chain uses TRBV5-4 with TRBJ2-3, with D possibly matching TRBD1 (6 bases). Deletions cut 1 base from V and 1 base from J, with 13 bases between. There are 16 residues in the CDR3. Germline V lookup: CDR1 SGHNT, CDR2 YYREEE (reference sequence). The chain's CDR3 is CASSLSPGARTDTQYF. CDR3 DNA: TGTGCCAGCAGCTTGTCTCCAGGGGCCCGCACAGATACGCAGTATTTT.